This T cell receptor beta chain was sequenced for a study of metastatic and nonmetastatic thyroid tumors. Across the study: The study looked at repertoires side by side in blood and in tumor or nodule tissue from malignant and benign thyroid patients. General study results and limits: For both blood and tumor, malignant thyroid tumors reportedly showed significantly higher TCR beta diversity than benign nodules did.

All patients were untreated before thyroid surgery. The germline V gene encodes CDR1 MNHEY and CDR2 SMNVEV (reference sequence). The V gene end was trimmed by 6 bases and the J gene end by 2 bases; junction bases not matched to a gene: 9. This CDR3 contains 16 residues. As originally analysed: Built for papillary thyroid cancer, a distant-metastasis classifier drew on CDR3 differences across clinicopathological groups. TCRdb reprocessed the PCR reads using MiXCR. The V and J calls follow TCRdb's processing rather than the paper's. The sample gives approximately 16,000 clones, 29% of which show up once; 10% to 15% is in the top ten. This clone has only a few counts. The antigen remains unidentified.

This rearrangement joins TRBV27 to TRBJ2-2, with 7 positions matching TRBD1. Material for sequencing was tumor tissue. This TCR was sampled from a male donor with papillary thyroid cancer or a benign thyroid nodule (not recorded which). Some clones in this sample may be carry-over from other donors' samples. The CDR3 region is CASSLSRGINTGELFF. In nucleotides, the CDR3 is TGTGCCAGCAGCTTAAGCAGGGGGATCAACACCGGGGAGCTGTTTTTT.